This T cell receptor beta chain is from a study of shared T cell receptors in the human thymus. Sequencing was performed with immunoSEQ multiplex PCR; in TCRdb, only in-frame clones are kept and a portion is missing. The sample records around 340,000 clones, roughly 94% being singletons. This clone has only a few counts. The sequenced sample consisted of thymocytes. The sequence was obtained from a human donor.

The CDR3 spells CASSSTGTPIEQYF. Written as DNA, the CDR3 is TGTGCCAGCAGTTCTACAGGGACCCCTATCGAGCAGTACTTC. The chain combines TRBV28 with TRBJ2-7; D might be TRBD1 (6 bases). CDR3 length: 14 residues. Looked up from germline, CDR1 is MDHEN and CDR2 is SYDVKM. V gave up 4 bases and J gave up 6 bases, with 16 bases separating them.